This T cell receptor beta chain was identified during a study of shared clonotypes between healthy human individuals. Assay execution took place at the deep level. Sequencing used immunoSEQ multiplex PCR; TCRdb keeps in-frame clones, though not all of them. The sample carries fewer than 550,000 clones, roughly 79% recorded once. This CDR3 contains 13 residues. Trimming cost V 6 bases and J 3 bases, with 12 bases left between them. CDR1 and CDR2 (germline): MNHNY, SVGAGI (reference sequence). Genomic DNA of unsorted samples came from tens of millions of PBMCs. Sequencing input: PBMCs. This TCR was recovered from a woman between 40 and 50 years old in good health. Some clones in this sample may be carry-over from other donors' samples. V usage is TRBV6-6 and J usage is TRBJ2-7; D not certain. The CDR3 sequence is CASRNAASYEQYF. The CDR3 coding sequence is TGTGCCAGCAGGAATGCAGCTAGCTACGAGCAGTACTTC.